This T cell receptor (beta chain) was recovered during a study of vaccination and CD4 T cells after COVID-19. Across the study: Convalescent donors totaled six males and four females, including two who were Hispanic.

The Oncomine TCR Beta short-read assay was applied to DNA of cultured CD4+ T cells. TCRdb processed the PCR reads anew with MiXCR; each CDR3 protein has one entry. This sample yields approximately 5,100 distinct CDR3 sequences, of which around three quarters are seen a single time; around 49% belongs to the top ten. The sample's treatment: roughly 10-day PBMC culture with coronavirus spike peptide pools or control peptides (ViraFEST assay). Expanded clonotypes were found by TCR sequencing after peptide-pool stimulation (ViraFEST). Fresh replacement IL-2 medium substituted for half the medium on days 3 and 7. V lost 7 bases and J lost 7, with 22 bases in between. Germline V lookup: CDR1 MNHNS, CDR2 SASEGT. CDR3 length: 15 residues. Comment on this clonotype: Its antigen remains unidentified.

This TCR came from a human donor who had recovered from COVID-19. Sequencing was done on a sample of CD4+ T cells from blood, cultured in vitro. The rearrangement links TRBV6-1 to TRBJ2-5; D may correspond to TRBD1 or TRBD2 (6 bases each). CDR3 in DNA: TGTGCCAGCATTCCTTGGAGTAGGGGGGCCGGGACCCAGTACTTC. It encodes CASIPWSRGAGTQYF.